A selection of T cell receptor beta chains follows, all from one sample in a study of molecular identifiers for immune sequencing clone quantification. From the PCR reads, TCRdb called clonotypes with MiXCR, one entry per CDR3 protein. This table holds hundreds of thousands of distinct CDR3 sequences, about a fifth found once. Sequences were obtained from naive CD8+ T cells from blood, with Jurkat cell RNA spiked in. The receptors were gathered from a human donor in good health. Some libraries in this study had Jurkat cell RNA spiked in. Both conserved end residues are part of each CDR3. The order of the fields is CDR3 protein, CDR3 DNA, D gene, J gene, clone size, V gene. D genes are given only for firm matches. Clone size is stated in some rows and not others, as once, few, many or a class when expanded.

CDR3aa: CASSLPRVSDTQYF
CDR3nt: TGTGCCAGCAGCTTACCCAGAGTGTCAGATACGCAGTATTTT
d_gene: -
j_gene: TRBJ2-3
abundance: -
v_gene: TRBV11-2

CDR3aa: CASRQSGGDTQYF
CDR3nt: TGTGCCAGCCGGCAGTCGGGGGGAGATACGCAGTATTTT
d_gene: TRBD2
j_gene: TRBJ2-3
abundance: many
v_gene: TRBV28

CDR3aa: CAWSDGGTVGNTIYF
CDR3nt: TGTGCCTGGAGCGACGGGGGGACAGTAGGAAACACCATATATTTT
d_gene: TRBD1
j_gene: TRBJ1-3
abundance: many
v_gene: TRBV30

CDR3aa: CSVYSETQYF
CDR3nt: TGCAGCGTTTATTCAGAGACCCAGTACTTC
d_gene: -
j_gene: TRBJ2-5
abundance: many
v_gene: TRBV29-1

CDR3aa: CSARATSGGCEQYF
CDR3nt: TGCAGTGCTAGAGCTACTAGCGGGGGATGCGAGCAGTACTTC
d_gene: TRBD2
j_gene: TRBJ2-7
abundance: -
v_gene: TRBV20-1

CDR3aa: CASSTLEQPQHF
CDR3nt: TGTGCCAGCAGTACCCTAGAACAGCCCCAGCATTTT
d_gene: -
j_gene: TRBJ1-5
abundance: many
v_gene: TRBV6-6

CDR3aa: CASRSLDTQYF
CDR3nt: TGTGCCAGCAGGAGTTTGGATACGCAGTATTTT
d_gene: -
j_gene: TRBJ2-3
abundance: many
v_gene: TRBV12-3/TRBV12-4

CDR3aa: CASSQNPASDTEAFF
CDR3nt: TGTGCCAGCAGCCAGAACCCCGCGTCGGACACTGAAGCTTTCTTT
d_gene: -
j_gene: TRBJ1-1
abundance: many
v_gene: TRBV14

CDR3aa: CASSQDRGTGAYEQYF
CDR3nt: TGCGCCAGCAGCCAAGATCGGGGGACAGGAGCCTACGAGCAGTACTTC
d_gene: TRBD1
j_gene: TRBJ2-7
abundance: many
v_gene: TRBV4-3

CDR3aa: CASSPGQRTPGELFF
CDR3nt: TGTGCCAGCAGCCCGGGGCAGCGGACGCCCGGGGAGCTGTTTTTT
d_gene: -
j_gene: TRBJ2-2
abundance: many
v_gene: TRBV21-1

CDR3aa: CASSYSNWTGGPDTQYF
CDR3nt: TGTGCCAGCAGTTACTCGAATTGGACAGGGGGCCCAGATACGCAGTATTTT
d_gene: TRBD1
j_gene: TRBJ2-3
abundance: many
v_gene: TRBV6-5

CDR3aa: CASRTGTGFAEQFF
CDR3nt: TGTGCCAGCAGAACCGGGACAGGGTTTGCTGAGCAGTTCTTC
d_gene: TRBD1
j_gene: TRBJ2-1
abundance: many
v_gene: TRBV12-3/TRBV12-4

CDR3aa: CAWSVAGTSGSHEQYF
CDR3nt: TGTGCCTGGAGTGTAGCCGGGACTAGCGGGAGCCACGAGCAGTACTTC
d_gene: TRBD2
j_gene: TRBJ2-7
abundance: -
v_gene: TRBV30

CDR3aa: CSARDSPGLAQLLAGGRTDTQYF
CDR3nt: TGCAGTGCTAGAGATTCTCCGGGACTGGCTCAATTACTAGCGGGAGGACGCACAGATACGCAGTATTTT
d_gene: TRBD2
j_gene: TRBJ2-3
abundance: few
v_gene: TRBV20-1

CDR3aa: CSARDLLWEDTEAFF
CDR3nt: TGCAGTGCTAGAGATCTGTTATGGGAGGACACTGAAGCTTTCTTT
d_gene: -
j_gene: TRBJ1-1
abundance: many
v_gene: TRBV20-1

CDR3aa: CASSPTVQRAPDTQYF
CDR3nt: TGTGCCAGCAGCCCAACGGTCCAGCGGGCGCCAGATACGCAGTATTTT
d_gene: -
j_gene: TRBJ2-3
abundance: many
v_gene: TRBV7-6

CDR3aa: CASSFGGPDTQYF
CDR3nt: TGTGCCAGCAGTTTTGGGGGCCCAGATACGCAGTATTTT
d_gene: -
j_gene: TRBJ2-3
abundance: many
v_gene: TRBV12-3/TRBV12-4

CDR3aa: CASSLVVDTQYF
CDR3nt: TGTGCCAGCAGCTTAGTCGTCGATACGCAGTATTTT
d_gene: -
j_gene: TRBJ2-3
abundance: many
v_gene: TRBV7-9

CDR3aa: CASSDYGLAGVNEQYF
CDR3nt: TGTGCCAGCAGCGACTACGGACTAGCGGGAGTAAACGAGCAGTACTTC
d_gene: TRBD2
j_gene: TRBJ2-7
abundance: many
v_gene: TRBV9

CDR3aa: CSARDRLVTEALF
CDR3nt: TGCAGTGCTAGAGATCGGTTAGTTACTGAAGCTCTCTTC
d_gene: -
j_gene: TRBJ1-1
abundance: -
v_gene: TRBV20-1

CDR3aa: CASSQELGGPQETQYF
CDR3nt: TGTGCCAGCAGCCAAGAGTTGGGAGGGCCACAAGAGACCCAGTACTTC
d_gene: TRBD2
j_gene: TRBJ2-5
abundance: -
v_gene: TRBV4-2

CDR3aa: CASSSISSQPQHF
CDR3nt: TGTGCCAGCAGTTCGATTAGCAGCCAGCCCCAGCATTTT
d_gene: -
j_gene: TRBJ1-5
abundance: many
v_gene: TRBV27

CDR3aa: CASSRTSAGELFF
CDR3nt: TGTGCCAGCAGCCGTACTAGCGCCGGGGAGCTGTTTTTT
d_gene: TRBD2
j_gene: TRBJ2-2
abundance: many
v_gene: TRBV12-3/TRBV12-4

CDR3aa: CASSASGTVYNEQFF
CDR3nt: TGTGCCAGCAGCGCATCCGGGACTGTTTACAATGAGCAGTTCTTC
d_gene: -
j_gene: TRBJ2-1
abundance: many
v_gene: TRBV9

CDR3aa: CASGQAGVSGNTIYF
CDR3nt: TGCGCCAGCGGCCAAGCCGGGGTCTCTGGAAACACCATATATTTT
d_gene: -
j_gene: TRBJ1-3
abundance: -
v_gene: TRBV4-1

CDR3aa: CASSQGAGIGAGELFF
CDR3nt: TGCGCCAGCAGCCAAGGCGCAGGGATAGGTGCCGGGGAGCTGTTTTTT
d_gene: -
j_gene: TRBJ2-2
abundance: -
v_gene: TRBV4-1

CDR3aa: CASSAAEGYEQYF
CDR3nt: TGCGCCAGCAGCGCCGCCGAGGGCTACGAGCAGTACTTC
d_gene: -
j_gene: TRBJ2-7
abundance: many
v_gene: TRBV5-1

CDR3aa: CASTLTSGDTQYF
CDR3nt: TGTGCCAGCACACTTACGTCCGGGGATACGCAGTATTTT
d_gene: -
j_gene: TRBJ2-3
abundance: many
v_gene: TRBV28

CDR3aa: CASSPWTDPQETQYF
CDR3nt: TGTGCCAGCAGCCCGTGGACAGACCCTCAAGAGACCCAGTACTTC
d_gene: -
j_gene: TRBJ2-5
abundance: many
v_gene: TRBV7-2

CDR3aa: CSARGQKNTEAFF
CDR3nt: TGCAGTGCCCGGGGACAGAAGAACACTGAAGCTTTCTTT
d_gene: TRBD1
j_gene: TRBJ1-1
abundance: many
v_gene: TRBV20-1

CDR3aa: CAISESGLSGESDTQYF
CDR3nt: TGTGCCATCAGTGAGTCGGGTCTTAGCGGGGAGTCAGATACGCAGTATTTT
d_gene: TRBD2
j_gene: TRBJ2-3
abundance: few
v_gene: TRBV10-3

CDR3aa: CASRLGGVGNQPQHF
CDR3nt: TGCGCCAGCAGATTAGGAGGAGTCGGCAATCAGCCCCAGCATTTT
d_gene: -
j_gene: TRBJ1-5
abundance: few
v_gene: TRBV5-1

CDR3aa: CASSFGSGYEQFF
CDR3nt: TGTGCCAGCAGTTTTGGGTCCGGGTATGAGCAGTTCTTC
d_gene: -
j_gene: TRBJ2-1
abundance: -
v_gene: TRBV12-3/TRBV12-4

CDR3aa: CATHRTASYEQYF
CDR3nt: TGTGCCACCCACCGTACCGCTTCCTACGAGCAGTACTTC
d_gene: -
j_gene: TRBJ2-7
abundance: many
v_gene: TRBV28

CDR3aa: CASSLYGGGDYEQYF
CDR3nt: TGTGCCAGCAGCCTTTATGGGGGTGGGGACTACGAGCAGTACTTC
d_gene: -
j_gene: TRBJ2-7
abundance: few
v_gene: TRBV7-9

CDR3aa: CSVEGTRRSQQTQYF
CDR3nt: TGCAGCGTTGAGGGTACGCGCAGAAGCCAACAGACCCAGTACTTC
d_gene: -
j_gene: TRBJ2-5
abundance: few
v_gene: TRBV29-1

CDR3aa: CASSSGIGAPYEQYF
CDR3nt: TGTGCCAGCAGCTCGGGAATAGGGGCTCCCTACGAGCAGTACTTC
d_gene: -
j_gene: TRBJ2-7
abundance: many
v_gene: TRBV7-9

CDR3aa: CASREEAGRIDTQYF
CDR3nt: TGTGCCAGCAGGGAGGAGGCGGGGCGCATAGATACGCAGTATTTT
d_gene: -
j_gene: TRBJ2-3
abundance: few
v_gene: TRBV3-1

CDR3aa: CASSVSPGTRVYEQYF
CDR3nt: TGTGCCAGCAGTGTTTCCCCAGGGACTAGGGTGTACGAGCAGTACTTC
d_gene: TRBD2
j_gene: TRBJ2-7
abundance: -
v_gene: TRBV2

CDR3aa: CASSLGLAGGRKTQYF
CDR3nt: TGTGCCAGCAGTTTGGGACTAGCGGGGGGGCGGAAGACCCAGTACTTC
d_gene: TRBD2
j_gene: TRBJ2-5
abundance: many
v_gene: TRBV6-6

CDR3aa: CASSLGGLAGDTQYF
CDR3nt: TGTGCCAGCAGCTTAGGCGGGCTAGCTGGAGATACGCAGTATTTT
d_gene: -
j_gene: TRBJ2-3
abundance: few
v_gene: TRBV11-2

CDR3aa: CSARGDAGGREGNTGELFF
CDR3nt: TGCAGTGCTAGAGGGGACGCCGGGGGGCGGGAGGGTAACACCGGGGAGCTGTTTTTT
d_gene: TRBD2
j_gene: TRBJ2-2
abundance: many
v_gene: TRBV20-1

CDR3aa: CASSFSQPGTITDTQYF
CDR3nt: TGTGCCAGCAGTTTTTCCCAACCCGGGACGATCACAGATACGCAGTATTTT
d_gene: -
j_gene: TRBJ2-3
abundance: many
v_gene: TRBV27

CDR3aa: CAVRSTPGTKPYEQYF
CDR3nt: TGTGCCGTAAGGAGTACGCCAGGCACCAAGCCCTACGAGCAGTACTTC
d_gene: -
j_gene: TRBJ2-7
abundance: many
v_gene: TRBV2

CDR3aa: CASHDIKSDTEAFF
CDR3nt: TGTGCCAGCCACGACATCAAGTCAGACACTGAAGCTTTCTTT
d_gene: -
j_gene: TRBJ1-1
abundance: many
v_gene: TRBV7-9

CDR3aa: CASSLGGRFTDTRYF
CDR3nt: TGTGCCAGCAGCTTAGGGGGACGGTTCACAGATACGCGGTATTTT
d_gene: -
j_gene: TRBJ2-3
abundance: -
v_gene: TRBV11-2

CDR3aa: CAWSVLPGAPQHF
CDR3nt: TGTGCCTGGAGTGTTTTACCGGGCGCGCCCCAGCATTTT
d_gene: -
j_gene: TRBJ1-5
abundance: many
v_gene: TRBV30

CDR3aa: CSASLGLATGELFF
CDR3nt: TGCAGTGCCTCCCTGGGACTAGCGACCGGGGAGCTGTTTTTT
d_gene: TRBD2
j_gene: TRBJ2-2
abundance: -
v_gene: TRBV20-1

CDR3aa: CASSYTTGGTEAFF
CDR3nt: TGTGCCAGCAGTTATACGACAGGGGGCACTGAAGCTTTCTTT
d_gene: TRBD1
j_gene: TRBJ1-1
abundance: many
v_gene: TRBV12-3/TRBV12-4

CDR3aa: CAWSQGEKLFF
CDR3nt: TGTGCCTGGAGCCAAGGGGAAAAACTGTTTTTT
d_gene: -
j_gene: TRBJ1-4
abundance: many
v_gene: TRBV30

CDR3aa: CASSEVGGGTVTQYF
CDR3nt: TGTGCCAGCAGTGAAGTTGGAGGTGGTACGGTAACGCAGTATTTT
d_gene: -
j_gene: TRBJ2-3
abundance: many
v_gene: TRBV2

CDR3aa: CSARDDGGTDFEKLFF
CDR3nt: TGCAGTGCTAGAGACGATGGAGGAACAGACTTCGAAAAACTGTTTTTT
d_gene: -
j_gene: TRBJ1-4
abundance: many
v_gene: TRBV20-1

CDR3aa: CASRLGRGSTDTQYF
CDR3nt: TGTGCCAGCCGCTTGGGAAGGGGTAGCACAGATACGCAGTATTTT
d_gene: -
j_gene: TRBJ2-3
abundance: many
v_gene: TRBV2

CDR3aa: CASSPLIFAEAFF
CDR3nt: TGTGCCAGCAGCCCCCTAATTTTCGCTGAAGCTTTCTTT
d_gene: -
j_gene: TRBJ1-1
abundance: many
v_gene: TRBV7-9

CDR3aa: CASSLTDRWETQYF
CDR3nt: TGTGCCAGCAGCTTAACCGACAGATGGGAGACCCAGTACTTC
d_gene: -
j_gene: TRBJ2-5
abundance: -
v_gene: TRBV7-9

CDR3aa: CASSFLGGGNQPQHF
CDR3nt: TGCGCCAGCAGCTTTTTGGGGGGGGGCAATCAGCCCCAGCATTTT
d_gene: -
j_gene: TRBJ1-5
abundance: many
v_gene: TRBV5-1

CDR3aa: CASGLDRNSNQPQHF
CDR3nt: TGTGCCAGCGGCTTAGACCGCAATAGCAATCAGCCCCAGCATTTT
d_gene: -
j_gene: TRBJ1-5
abundance: -
v_gene: TRBV13